The next 30 T cell receptor beta chains were all read from a single sample in a study of T cells in Graves' hyperthyroidism and ophthalmopathy. TCR beta CDR3 regions were amplified from RNA transcripts. With the HTBI primer set, the TCR CDR3 went through a first round of RT-PCR. One entry per CDR3 protein, called by TCRdb with MiXCR from the multiplex PCR reads. In the table there are 400,000 to 450,000 distinct CDR3 sequences, around 15% of which are singletons. The specimen was blood. These receptors originate from a man aged 18 to 29 with Graves' ophthalmopathy.

At least ten counts were recorded for this clonotype. The chain uses TRBV12-3 or TRBV12-4 and TRBJ2-7; the D gene is possibly TRBD2 (7 bases). V lost 7 bases and J 4 bases, leaving 14 bases between the germline ends. The CDR3 is made up of 13 amino acids. In nucleotides, the CDR3 is TGTGCCAGCAATCGGGGAGGGGGATACGAGCAGTACTTC. Its translation: CASNRGGGYEQYF.

J is TRBJ1-5 and V is TRBV7-9, with 9 bases fitting TRBD1. Germline-derived CDR1 and CDR2 are SEHNR and FQNEAQ (reference sequence). CDR3 length: 15 amino acids. With V trimmed by 0 bases and J by 6 bases, 3 bases remained unmatched. CDR3 sequence reads: CASSLAQDRGQPQHF. The CDR3 DNA reads as TGTGCCAGCAGCTTAGCGCAGGACAGGGGTCAGCCCCAGCATTTT.

Many counts were recorded for this clonotype. The J gene is TRBJ2-7, the V gene TRBV11-2, with 13 bases matching TRBD2. The CDR3 is 17 residues long. J was trimmed by 0 bases and V by 3 bases; bases with no gene match: 5. Germline loops: CDR1 SGHAT, CDR2 FQNNGV. The CDR3 DNA sequence: TGTGCCAGCAGCTTGGAGACTAGCGGGGGGAGCTCCTACGAGCAGTACTTC. This translates into CASSLETSGGSSYEQYF.

This clonotype was observed at least ten times. CDR3 sequence: CASSQHTSGGIGEQFF. The CDR3 nucleotides read TGTGCCAGCAGCCAACATACTAGCGGGGGCATCGGTGAGCAGTTCTTC. The V call is TRBV3-1, the J call TRBJ2-1; 11 bases align to TRBD2. Trimming removed 2 bases from V and 9 bases from J; junction bases left unmatched: 9. This CDR3 has 16 amino acids. Germline CDR1 LGHDT, CDR2 YNNKEL (reference sequence).

The table lists this clonotype with many counts. The chain is built from TRBV27 and TRBJ2-7; the D gene is possibly TRBD1 (5 bases). The CDR3 contains 14 residues. The germline V gene has CDR1 MNHEY and CDR2 SMNVEV (reference sequence). Trimming took 1 base from V and 3 from J, leaving 10 bases between them. The CDR3 protein is CASSLFAGHYEQYF. As DNA, the CDR3 is TGTGCCAGCAGTTTATTTGCAGGGCACTACGAGCAGTACTTC.

The chain employs TRBV12-3 or TRBV12-4 and TRBJ1-6; D gene uncertain. The CDR3 contains 15 residues. Deletions cut 6 bases from V and 5 bases from J, with 14 bases between. The CDR3, as DNA: TGTGCCAGCAGCCCAGGCGGGGAAAATAATTCACCCCTCCACTTT. Protein: CASSPGGENNSPLHF.

This clonotype has a handful of counts. The chain has TRBV4-1 and TRBJ2-5; 8 bases line up with TRBD2. Losses at the gene ends were 2 bases for V and 0 bases for J; bases not matched to a gene: 5. CDR3 length equals 16 residues. Germline V gene lookup returns CDR1 MGHRA and CDR2 YSYEKL. CDR3 residues: CASSQPLAVNQETQYF. The CDR3 DNA sequence: TGCGCCAGCAGCCAACCACTAGCGGTGAACCAAGAGACCCAGTACTTC.

This clonotype was detected ten times or more. The chain links TRBV5-1 to TRBJ1-2; possible D gene TRBD1, 5 bases. The CDR3 contains 15 residues. The germline V gene has CDR1 SGHRS and CDR2 YFSETQ. V was clipped by 4 bases and J by 7 bases, with 20 bases between them. CDR3 amino acids: CASSAGDGTLFGYTF. The CDR3 nucleotides read TGCGCCAGCAGCGCCGGGGACGGTACTTTATTTGGCTACACCTTC.

This chain connects TRBV7-2 to TRBJ2-3; 8 nucleotides match TRBD2. After removal of 1 base from V and 1 base from J, the junction contained 4 bases not matched to a gene. Germline CDR1 SGHTA, CDR2 FQGNSA. The CDR3 consists of 16 residues. In DNA, the CDR3 is TGTGCCAGCAGCTTAGGACCGACTAGCGGCACAGATACGCAGTATTTT. Its translation is CASSLGPTSGTDTQYF.

This clonotype was found a few times. The rearrangement links TRBV6-2 or TRBV6-3 to TRBJ1-1; D not resolved. The CDR3 length is 15 residues. V was pared by 2 bases and J by 2 bases, with 12 bases between. Germline V gene data show CDR1 as MNHEY and CDR2 as SVGEGT. The CDR3 reads CASSYGPQTNTEAFF. The CDR3 nucleotides are TGTGCCAGCAGTTACGGTCCGCAAACTAACACTGAAGCTTTCTTT.

J is TRBJ2-2 and V is TRBV30; D is unclear. Trimming removed 3 bases at V and 4 bases at J, with 15 bases between. The CDR3 contains 15 residues. The V gene's germline CDR1 is GTSNPN and CDR2 SVGIG (reference sequence). The CDR3 loop reads CAWRVGNLGTGELFF. CDR3 sequence (DNA): TGTGCCTGGAGAGTAGGGAACCTAGGCACCGGGGAGCTGTTTTTT.

This clonotype showed up many times. This chain uses TRBV27 with TRBJ2-5; a possible D gene is TRBD1 (6 bases). Trimming stripped 5 bases from V and 5 bases from J, with 15 bases between. The CDR3 totals 14 residues. Germline V gene data show CDR1 as MNHEY and CDR2 as SMNVEV (reference sequence). DNA of the CDR3: TGTGCCAGCAGTCACGGGACATTCCCGGAGACCCAGTACTTC. Amino acid sequence: CASSHGTFPETQYF.

The V call is TRBV7-9, the J call TRBJ2-5; 7 bases line up with TRBD2. J lost 5 bases, V lost 8 bases, and 2 bases had no gene match. The CDR3 is 11 amino acids. CDR1 and CDR2 from the germline V gene are SEHNR and FQNEAQ (reference sequence). The CDR3 nucleotides read TGTGCCAGCCTGGGGGGGGAGACCCAGTACTTC. It yields the protein CASLGGETQYF.

This clonotype was found many times. The chain carries TRBV27 and TRBJ1-1; D is perhaps TRBD1 (6 bases). The CDR3 loop spans 13 amino acids. Deletions cut 6 bases from V and 7 bases from J, with 15 bases between. The germline V gene encodes CDR1 MNHEY and CDR2 SMNVEV (reference sequence). The CDR3 DNA reads TGTGCCAGCAGAAAAAGGGGGGAGCTTGAAGCTTTCTTT. It translates to CASRKRGELEAFF.

Turning to this clonotype: A single base separates this from a much larger clone, so it may be a read error. The V and J genes are TRBV18 and TRBJ2-5; 7 bases agree with TRBD2. Germline V gene sequence: CDR1 KGHSH, CDR2 LQKENI. The CDR3 runs 16 residues. V shed 2 bases and J 5 bases; nucleotides not matched to a gene: 11. The CDR3 sequence: CASSPSPAGRGETQYF. The CDR3 nucleotides read TGTGCCAGCTCACCAAGCCCAGCGGGGCGTGGCGAGACCCAGTACTTC.

This clonotype was detected many times. V and J are TRBV5-1 and TRBJ2-3; TRBD1 aligns across 9 bases. The trim removed 0 bases at V and 3 bases at J, leaving 5 bases unmatched. This CDR3 region has 16 residues. Germline lookup yields CDR1 SGHRS and CDR2 YFSETQ. CDR3 coding DNA: TGCGCCAGCAGCTTGGGAACAGGGGGCCGAACAGATACGCAGTATTTT. Translated, it gives CASSLGTGGRTDTQYF.

This clonotype has ten or more counts. This chain joins TRBV3-1 and TRBJ2-7; D call uncertain. This CDR3 contains 12 residues. CDR1 LGHDT and CDR2 YNNKEL come from the germline V gene (reference sequence). Trimming cost V 2 bases and J 2 bases, with 4 bases left between them. CDR3 protein: CASSQSPYEQYF. Here the CDR3 DNA reads TGTGCCAGCAGCCAATCCCCCTACGAGCAGTACTTC.

To note about this clonotype: A read error may explain this, as a much larger clone is one base away. This chain connects TRBV18 to TRBJ2-3; TRBD1 might be the D (5 bases). Germline assignment: CDR1 KGHSH and CDR2 LQKENI. V lost 3 bases and J 8 bases, leaving 18 bases between the germline ends. The CDR3 loop spans 15 amino acids. The CDR3, as DNA: TGTGCCAGCTCACCGGGGCTGTCCCAGTTAGGTACGCAGTATTTT. Residues: CASSPGLSQLGTQYF.

This clonotype was recorded many times. This rearrangement joins TRBV12-3 or TRBV12-4 to TRBJ2-7, with 11 bases lining up with TRBD2. Losses at the gene ends were 5 bases for V and 4 bases for J; bases not matched to a gene: 10. The CDR3 has 16 residues. As DNA, the CDR3 is TGTGCCAGCAGTGACTCCCCTTTAGCGGGAGGGTACGAGCAGTACTTC. This sequence encodes CASSDSPLAGGYEQYF.

The CDR3 DNA reads as TGTGCCAGCTCACCGAGACAGGACAATCAGCCCCAGCATTTT. It encodes CASSPRQDNQPQHF. This chain joins TRBV18 and TRBJ1-5, with D tentatively TRBD1 (6 bases). The CDR3 has 14 residues. V dropped 3 bases and J dropped 3 bases, with 9 bases sitting between them. CDR1 is KGHSH and CDR2 is LQKENI in the germline V gene.

In this sample, this clonotype turned up many times. J is TRBJ2-1 and V is TRBV11-2, with 10 bases identical to TRBD2. J gave up 4 bases and V 5 bases, and 5 bases lay outside the gene matches. This CDR3 has 15 residues. Germline V lookup: CDR1 SGHAT, CDR2 FQNNGV. Here the CDR3 reads CASSRTSGAYNEQFF. For the CDR3, the DNA is TGTGCCAGCAGCCGCACTAGCGGGGCATACAATGAGCAGTTCTTC. The whole variable domain, filled in from reference TRBV11-2 and TRBJ2-1, reads EAGVAQSPRYKIIEKRQSVAFWCNPISGHATLYWYQQILGQGPKLLIQFQNNGVVDDSQLPKDRFSAERLKGVDSTLKIQPAKLEDSAVYLCASSRTSGAYNEQFFGPGTRLTVL.

This clonotype was seen repeatedly, ten times or more. The rearrangement uses TRBV14 and TRBJ2-5; 7 bases match TRBD2. Trimming at V came to 1 base and at J to 1 base, leaving 3 bases not matched to a gene. Germline loops: CDR1 SGHDN, CDR2 FVKESK. The CDR3 is made up of 15 amino acids. CDR3 sequence: CASSQGEGAQETQYF. The CDR3 nucleotides are TGTGCCAGCAGCCAAGGGGAGGGCGCCCAAGAGACCCAGTACTTC.

This clonotype was seen a few times. The V call is TRBV5-6, the J call TRBJ2-4, with 13 bases identical to TRBD2. The length of the CDR3 is 18 residues. V trimming: 4 bases; J trimming: 7 bases; junction bases outside the gene matches: 14. Germline CDR1 and CDR2: SGHDT and YYEEEE. The CDR3 is CASSARGRGLAGLNIQYF. As DNA, the CDR3 is TGTGCCAGCAGCGCCAGGGGTAGGGGACTAGCGGGATTGAACATTCAGTACTTC.

This clonotype was seen a handful of times. The chain links TRBV7-9 to TRBJ1-6, with TRBD1 matching over 7 bases. Trimming took 6 bases from V and 3 from J; bases not matched to a gene: 8. This CDR3 spans 16 amino acids. Germline V gene sequence: CDR1 SEHNR, CDR2 FQNEAQ (reference sequence). The CDR3 DNA is TGTGCCAGCAGATCTCTTACAGGGGACTATAATTCACCCCTCCACTTT. Encoded protein: CASRSLTGDYNSPLHF.

This clonotype showed up many times. The genes are TRBV6-1 and TRBJ2-5; 9 bases map to TRBD1. The CDR3 consists of 14 residues. Germline-derived CDR1 and CDR2 are MNHNS and SASEGT. V dropped 6 bases and J dropped 5; count of bases not matched to a gene: 7. CDR3 sequence: CASSAGQGGETQYF. In DNA, the CDR3 is TGTGCCAGCAGCGCGGGACAGGGTGGCGAGACCCAGTACTTC.

The rearrangement links TRBV6-1 to TRBJ2-1; TRBD2 aligns across 9 bases. CDR1 is MNHNS, CDR2 SASEGT, per germline. J gave up 4 bases and V 5 bases, and 9 bases lay outside the gene matches. The CDR3 sequence is 16 residues long. DNA for the CDR3: TGTGCCAGCAGTCCTTACAGACTAGCGGATTACAATGAGCAGTTCTTC. Translated, it gives CASSPYRLADYNEQFF.

This clonotype was counted ten times or more. The rearrangement joins TRBV6-5 to TRBJ1-1; D remains ambiguous. The V gene lost 2 bases and the J gene lost 5 bases, with 18 bases spanning the gap. In germline, CDR1 is MNHEY, CDR2 SVGAGI. The CDR3 totals 16 residues. CDR3 loop: CASSYRYTGKRTEAFF. The CDR3 nucleotides are TGTGCCAGCAGTTACCGTTATACGGGGAAGAGGACTGAAGCTTTCTTT.

This clonotype was picked up a small number of times. The chain joins TRBV15 to TRBJ2-5, with 7 bases lining up with TRBD2. The CDR3 has 17 residues. J lost 4 bases, V lost 1 base, and 12 bases had no gene match. Germline V gives CDR1 LNHNV, CDR2 YYDKDF (reference sequence). In nucleotides, the CDR3 is TGTGCCACCAGCAGAGCTCCCCAGGCGGGAGCGGTAGAGACCCAGTACTTC. Protein: CATSRAPQAGAVETQYF.

This clonotype was observed many times. The chain recombines TRBV12-3 or TRBV12-4 with TRBJ2-7; 8 bases align to TRBD2. V trimming: 3 bases; J trimming: 3 bases; junction bases outside the gene matches: 1. This CDR3 has 13 residues. The CDR3 coding sequence is TGTGCCAGCAGTTTCCGGGAGGGCTACGAGCAGTACTTC. It encodes CASSFREGYEQYF.

The chain carries TRBV7-9 and TRBJ2-5; D is uncertain. Deletions cut 2 bases from V and 2 bases from J, with 9 bases between. This CDR3 spans 14 amino acids. CDR1 and CDR2 (germline): SEHNR, FQNEAQ (reference sequence). The CDR3 sequence is CASSLTRLQETQYF. For the CDR3, the DNA is TGTGCCAGCAGCTTAACCAGGCTTCAAGAGACCCAGTACTTC.